This TCR beta chain was captured by sequencing in a study of cytomegalovirus exposure and HLA in healthy donors. The germline CDR1 and CDR2 sequences are SGHTA and FQGNSA. Trimming at V came to 4 bases and at J to 7 bases, leaving 5 bases not matched to a gene. The CDR3 has 15 amino acids. Primers: 60 Vbeta forward and 13 Jbeta reverse. Measured with immunoSEQ multiplex PCR; TCRdb has only the in-frame clones, and not every one. The sample contains 100,000 or so clones, about three quarters of which appear only once. Study outcomes and limitations: TCR beta chains associated with HLA were, in a later analysis, more clonally expanded than equally common others.

As concerns this clone: Its antigen is unknown.

The origin of this receptor is a male donor in good health and CMV-seropositive. Material for sequencing was PBMCs. The chain carries TRBV7-2 and TRBJ2-3, with 13 bases lining up with TRBD2. The DNA for the CDR3 is TGTGCCAGCAGCTCGACTAGCGGGGGGCTGAATACGCAGTATTTT. Its translation: CASSSTSGGLNTQYF.